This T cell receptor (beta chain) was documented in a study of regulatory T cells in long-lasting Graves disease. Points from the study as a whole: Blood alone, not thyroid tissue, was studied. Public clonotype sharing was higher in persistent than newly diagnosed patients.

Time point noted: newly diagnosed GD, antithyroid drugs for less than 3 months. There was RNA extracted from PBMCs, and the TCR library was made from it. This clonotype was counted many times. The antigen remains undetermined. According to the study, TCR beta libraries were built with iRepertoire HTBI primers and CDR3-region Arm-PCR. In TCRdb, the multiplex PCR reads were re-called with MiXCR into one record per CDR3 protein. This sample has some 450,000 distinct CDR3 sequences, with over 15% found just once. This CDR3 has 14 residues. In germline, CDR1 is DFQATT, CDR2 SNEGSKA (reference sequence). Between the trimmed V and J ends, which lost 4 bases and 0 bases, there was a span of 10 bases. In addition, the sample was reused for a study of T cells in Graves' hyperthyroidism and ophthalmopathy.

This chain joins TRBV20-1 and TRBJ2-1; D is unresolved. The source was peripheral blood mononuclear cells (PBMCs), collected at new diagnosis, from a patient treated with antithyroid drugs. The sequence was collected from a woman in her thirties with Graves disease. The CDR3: CSAITRSSYNEQFF. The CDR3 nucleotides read TGCAGTGCTATCACGCGAAGCTCCTACAATGAGCAGTTCTTC.